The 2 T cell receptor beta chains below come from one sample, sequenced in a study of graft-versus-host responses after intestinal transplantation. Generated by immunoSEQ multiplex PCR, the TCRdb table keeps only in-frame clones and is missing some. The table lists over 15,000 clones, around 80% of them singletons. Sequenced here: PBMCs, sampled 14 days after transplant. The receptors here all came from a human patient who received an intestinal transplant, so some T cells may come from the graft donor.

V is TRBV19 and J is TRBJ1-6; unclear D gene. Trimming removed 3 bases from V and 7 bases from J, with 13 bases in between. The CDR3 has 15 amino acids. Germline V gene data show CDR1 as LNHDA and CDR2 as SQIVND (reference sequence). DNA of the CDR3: TGTGCCAGTAGTATCCCGGGAACAGCAAATTCACCCCTCCACTTT. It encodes CASSIPGTANSPLHF.

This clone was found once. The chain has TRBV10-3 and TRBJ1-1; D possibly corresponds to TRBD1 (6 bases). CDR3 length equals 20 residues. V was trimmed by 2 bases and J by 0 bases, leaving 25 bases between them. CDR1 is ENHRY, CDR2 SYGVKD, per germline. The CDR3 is CAISEGRGAWTRRMNTEAFF. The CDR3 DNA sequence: TGTGCCATCAGTGAGGGTAGGGGGGCATGGACTAGACGAATGAACACTGAAGCTTTCTTT.